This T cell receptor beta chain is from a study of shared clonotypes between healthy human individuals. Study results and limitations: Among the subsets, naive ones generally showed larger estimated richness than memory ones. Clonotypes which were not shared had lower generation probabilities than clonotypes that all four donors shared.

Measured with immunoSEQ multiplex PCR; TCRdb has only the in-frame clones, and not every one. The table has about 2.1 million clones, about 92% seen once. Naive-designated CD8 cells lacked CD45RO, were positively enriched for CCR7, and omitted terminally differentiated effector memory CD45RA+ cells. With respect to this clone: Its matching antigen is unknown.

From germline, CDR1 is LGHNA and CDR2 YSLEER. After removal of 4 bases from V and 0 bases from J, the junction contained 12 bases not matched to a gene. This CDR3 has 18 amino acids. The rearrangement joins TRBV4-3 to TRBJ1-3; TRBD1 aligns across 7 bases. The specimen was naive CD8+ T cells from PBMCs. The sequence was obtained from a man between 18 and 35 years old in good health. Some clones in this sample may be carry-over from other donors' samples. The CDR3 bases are TGCGCCAGCAGCCTAAATACAGGGGCCAGAAGCTCTGGAAACACCATATATTTT. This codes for CASSLNTGARSSGNTIYF.